These 32 T cell receptor beta chains were sequenced from one sample in a study of blood T cells in healthy people across ages. Then a second PCR, running about 6 to 11 cycles, was carried out with a sample-barcoded 5' primer and a J-beta primer mix. TCRdb itself ran the 5' RACE reads through MiXCR, one entry per CDR3 protein. This sample carries 600,000 to 850,000 distinct CDR3 sequences, 20% to 25% of them seen once, and the ten largest clones take under 9.5%. A further study also used this sample, focusing on T cells of mothers and their children.

Sequenced sample: blood. The source of these receptors is a boy aged 5-17 years in good health.

The rearrangement links TRBV9 to TRBJ2-5; 12 nucleotides align to TRBD2. The DNA end favors TRBJ2-1, so the J call may be wrong. CDR3 length: 15 amino acids. CDR1 SGDLS and CDR2 YYNGEE come from the germline V gene. The CDR3 here is CASSPSGRADNEQFF. CDR3 nucleotide sequence: TGTGCCAGCAGCCCTAGCGGGAGGGCCGATAATGAGCAGTTCTTC.

The genes are TRBV27 and TRBJ2-2; 9 nucleotides align to TRBD2. CDR3 size: 15 residues. Losses at the gene ends were 3 bases for V and 4 bases for J; bases not matched to a gene: 3. Germline V gene lookup returns CDR1 MNHEY and CDR2 SMNVEV (reference sequence). This chain's CDR3 is CASSFAGGGTGELFF. For the CDR3, the DNA is TGTGCCAGCAGTTTTGCGGGGGGGGGCACCGGGGAGCTGTTTTTT.

The V call is TRBV2, the J call TRBJ2-7; 9 bases match TRBD1. The closer fit of TRBJ2-1 to the DNA end suggests the J call may be wrong. Germline V CDR1 and CDR2: SNHLY, FYNNEI. CDR3 length: 15 amino acids. CDR3 sequence (DNA): TGTGCCAGCAGACGAACGGGACAGGGTTACAATGAGCAGTTCTTC. Translating it yields CASRRTGQGYNEQFF.

The CDR3 DNA reads TGCAGTGCTAGTTATGGCGAAAAACTGTTTTTT. This codes for CSASYGEKLFF. V and J are TRBV20-1 and TRBJ1-4; no firm D call. The germline V and J ends were trimmed by 3 bases and 8 bases, with 7 bases remaining between them. Looked up from germline, CDR1 is DFQATT and CDR2 is SNEGSKA (reference sequence). This CDR3 is built from 11 residues.

In this sample, this clonotype turned up a few times. This sequence joins TRBV20-1 and TRBJ2-5; 7 nucleotides line up with TRBD2. The CDR3 length is 12 residues. The V gene end was trimmed by 3 bases and the J gene end by 9 bases; junction bases not matched to a gene: 7. Germline-derived CDR1 and CDR2 are DFQATT and SNEGSKA (reference sequence). As DNA, the CDR3 is TGCAGTGCTAGCCTCGGGAGGATGTCCCAGTACTTC. Translation: CSASLGRMSQYF.

The J gene is TRBJ1-1, the V gene TRBV29-1; D not resolved. CDR1 and CDR2 (germline): SQVTM, ANQGSEA. The CDR3 extends over 11 amino acids. Between the trimmed V and J ends, which lost 5 bases and 6 bases, there was a span of 10 bases. CDR3 sequence: CSVKVGSEAFF. Here the CDR3 DNA reads TGCAGCGTTAAAGTAGGGTCTGAAGCTTTCTTT. The full variable domain, with the rest looked up from reference TRBV29-1 and TRBJ1-1, is SAVISQKPSRDICQRGTSLTIQCQVDSQVTMMFWYRQQPGQSLTLIATANQGSEATYESGFVIDKFPISRPNLTFSTLTVSNMSPEDSSIYLCSVKVGSEAFFGQGTRLTVV.

The DNA for the CDR3 is TGTGCCAGCAGTTTAACCGTCCTTTACGAGCAGTACTTC. Its translation is CASSLTVLYEQYF. This rearrangement joins TRBV12-3 or TRBV12-4 to TRBJ2-5; no clear D. TRBJ2-7 matches the DNA end more closely, so the J call is doubtful. The CDR3 has 13 residues.

The genes are TRBV12-3 or TRBV12-4 and TRBJ2-1, with 9 bases identical to TRBD2. CDR3 size: 16 residues. J was trimmed by 8 bases and V by 5 bases; bases with no gene match: 13. The CDR3 DNA sequence: TGTGCCAGCAGTGCGACGCGGCTAGCGGGGAGTGATGAGCAGTTCTTC. It encodes CASSATRLAGSDEQFF.

The chain recombines TRBV28 with TRBJ2-1; maybe TRBD1 (6 bases). This CDR3 comprises 17 residues. Trimming shortened V by 4 bases and J by 4 bases, and 20 bases separated the two germline ends. Germline assignment: CDR1 MDHEN and CDR2 SYDVKM. Written as DNA, the CDR3 is TGTGCCAGCAGTTCCCCCAGGGGAAACCGCTTGTACAATGAGCAGTTCTTC. This translates into CASSSPRGNRLYNEQFF.

This clonotype has just a few counts. The V call is TRBV20-1, the J call TRBJ1-1, with unresolved D. Germline V gives CDR1 DFQATT, CDR2 SNEGSKA (reference sequence). The CDR3 spans 13 residues. V was clipped by 3 bases and J by 7 bases, with 15 bases between them. The CDR3 spells CSASVAGAVEAFF. The CDR3 DNA sequence: TGCAGTGCTAGTGTGGCAGGCGCGGTTGAAGCTTTCTTT.

This clonotype turned up a few times. J is TRBJ2-7 and V is TRBV29-1, with a possible D match to TRBD1 (7 bases). This CDR3 has 14 amino acids. Germline CDR1 reads SQVTM; CDR2 reads ANQGSEA. V was shortened by 5 bases and J by 3 bases, with 17 bases between the two germline ends. The CDR3: CSVRWRGQNYEQYF. The CDR3 region has the DNA TGCAGCGTTCGGTGGCGGGGACAGAACTACGAGCAGTACTTC.

The genes are TRBV29-1 and TRBJ2-5; the D gene is possibly TRBD1 (5 bases). This CDR3 is built from 13 residues. Trimming left V 6 bases short and J 1 base short, with 12 bases between. The germline V gene has CDR1 SQVTM and CDR2 ANQGSEA. The CDR3 is CSVEKGSQETQYF. CDR3 nucleotides: TGCAGCGTCGAGAAGGGGTCCCAAGAGACCCAGTACTTC.

This clonotype was recorded a few times. The chain links TRBV9 to TRBJ1-4, with no clear D. Germline V lookup: CDR1 SGDLS, CDR2 YYNGEE. This CDR3 is 16 amino acids long. V was pared by 4 bases and J by 2 bases, with 15 bases between. For the CDR3, the DNA is TGTGCCAGCAGCATACGAGGCGGGTTTACTAATGAAAAACTGTTTTTT. It codes for CASSIRGGFTNEKLFF.

This clonotype was recorded a few times. The CDR3 sequence is CSSARGLRDTQYF. DNA for the CDR3: TGCAGCTCGGCCAGGGGGCTGAGAGATACGCAGTATTTT. V and J are TRBV20-1 and TRBJ2-3, with 8 bases that match TRBD1. Germline loops: CDR1 DFQATT, CDR2 SNEGSKA (reference sequence). CDR3 length: 13 residues.

This clonotype was recorded a few times. This chain uses TRBV15 with TRBJ2-2; 12 bases align to TRBD1. Germline V lookup: CDR1 LNHNV, CDR2 YYDKDF (reference sequence). With V trimmed by 1 base and J by 9 bases, 6 bases remained unmatched. The CDR3 sequence is 16 residues long. This CDR3 is CATSRVGDRGRRELFF. As DNA, the CDR3 is TGTGCCACCAGCAGAGTCGGGGACAGGGGGCGTAGGGAGCTGTTTTTT.

This chain joins TRBV7-6 and TRBJ2-6; D perhaps matches TRBD2 (5 bases). The CDR3 extends over 20 amino acids. The germline gives CDR1 SGHVS, CDR2 FNYEAQ. Trimming removed 4 bases from V and 3 bases from J, with 25 bases in between. This CDR3 is CASSSRARALERRGANVLTF. CDR3 bases: TGTGCCAGCAGCTCTAGGGCGCGGGCCCTAGAACGACGTGGGGCCAACGTCCTGACTTTC.

This chain's CDR3 is CSALTGDATNEKLFF. Written as DNA, the CDR3 is TGCAGTGCCTTAACAGGAGATGCAACTAATGAAAAACTGTTTTTT. V gene TRBV20-1 combines with J gene TRBJ1-4, with D perhaps matching TRBD1 (5 bases). The CDR3 sequence is 15 residues long. The V gene lost 6 bases and the J gene lost 0 bases, with 14 bases spanning the gap. Germline-derived CDR1 and CDR2 are DFQATT and SNEGSKA (reference sequence).

The chain uses TRBV5-5 and TRBJ1-5, with no clear D. Germline V gene sequence: CDR1 SGHKS, CDR2 YYEKEE (reference sequence). V lost 0 bases and J lost 3, with 10 bases in between. The CDR3 extends over 15 amino acids. The CDR3 loop reads CASSLGVDPNQPQHF. Written as DNA, the CDR3 is TGTGCCAGCAGCTTGGGGGTTGACCCCAATCAGCCCCAGCATTTT.

This clonotype was counted between two and nine times. The CDR3 reads CSVVRGNEQFF. DNA of the CDR3: TGCAGCGTTGTAAGGGGCAACGAGCAGTTCTTC. The rearrangement links TRBV29-1 to TRBJ2-1, with D perhaps matching TRBD1 (5 bases). V was cut by 4 bases and J by 10 bases, with 11 bases left in between. Germline V CDR1 and CDR2: SQVTM, ANQGSEA. The CDR3 contains 11 residues.

This clonotype was seen only a few times. This CDR3 is CASSLWGAAEAFF. The CDR3 nucleotides read TGTGCCAGCAGCTTATGGGGCGCCGCTGAAGCTTTCTTT. This chain links TRBV7-3 with TRBJ1-1; a possible D gene is TRBD1 (5 bases). Germline V gene lookup returns CDR1 SGHTA and CDR2 FQGTGA. V shed 2 bases and J shed 6 bases, with 10 bases lying between them. This CDR3 has 13 amino acids.

This sequence joins TRBV20-1 and TRBJ2-3, with 9 bases identical to TRBD2. V shed 0 bases, J shed 5 bases, and the junction held 9 bases outside the gene matches. Germline-derived CDR1 and CDR2 are DFQATT and SNEGSKA (reference sequence). The CDR3 is 16 amino acids. CDR3 nucleotide sequence: TGCAGTGCTAGAGACTTGGGACTAGCAGAGATAGATACGCAGTATTTT. Translation gives CSARDLGLAEIDTQYF.

The chain combines TRBV7-8 with TRBJ1-5; D not certain. This CDR3 has 17 residues. CDR1 is SGHVS, CDR2 FQNEAQ, per germline. V was trimmed by 1 base and J by 0 bases, leaving 13 bases between them. The CDR3 sequence: CASSLVKGPYSNQPQHF. CDR3 coding DNA: TGTGCCAGCAGCTTAGTAAAGGGTCCTTATAGCAATCAGCCCCAGCATTTT.

The chain recombines TRBV12-3 or TRBV12-4 with TRBJ2-1; 8 bases fit TRBD2. This CDR3 has 21 residues. With 6 bases clipped from V and 1 base from J, the junction kept 23 bases outside the gene matches. The CDR3 reads CASSPGSASGYFIGSYNEQFF. Here the CDR3 DNA reads TGTGCCAGCAGCCCCGGGTCGGCTAGCGGGTATTTTATTGGTTCCTACAATGAGCAGTTCTTC.

This clonotype has more than one count but fewer than ten. J is TRBJ2-7 and V is TRBV7-2; D unresolved. From germline, CDR1 is SGHTA and CDR2 FQGNSA. Trimming removed 5 bases from V and 0 bases from J, with 11 bases in between. This CDR3 has 14 amino acids. The CDR3 loop is CASSHSPDSYEQYF. Written as DNA, the CDR3 is TGTGCCAGCAGCCACTCCCCCGACTCCTACGAGCAGTACTTC. Filled out from reference TRBV7-2 and TRBJ2-7, the complete variable domain reads GAGVSQSPSNKVTEKGKDVELRCDPISGHTALYWYRQSLGQGLEFLIYFQGNSAPDKSGLPSDRFSAERTGGSVSTLTIQRTQQEDSAVYLCASSHSPDSYEQYFGPGTRLTVT.

With respect to this clonotype: Compared with germline, one end of the junction differs, possibly owing to a read error. This rearrangement joins TRBV10-2 to TRBJ2-3, with D tentatively TRBD2 (7 bases). From germline, CDR1 is WSHSY and CDR2 SAAADI. The CDR3 sequence is 16 residues long. The CDR3: CASSEAAGGPTGTQYF. For the CDR3, the DNA is TGCGCCAGCAGTGAAGCGGCCGGGGGGCCCACAGGTACGCAGTATTTT.

CDR3 region: CASSQLGSGTGANVLTF. The CDR3 nucleotides read TGTGCCAGCAGCCAGCTGGGGTCAGGTACTGGGGCCAACGTCCTGACTTTC. The V and J genes are TRBV14 and TRBJ2-6; no clear D gene. The germline V gene encodes CDR1 SGHDN and CDR2 FVKESK. CDR3 length: 17 residues. Trimming removed 3 bases from V and 2 bases from J, with 14 bases in between.

This sequence joins TRBV6-2 or TRBV6-3 and TRBJ2-1; D may be TRBD2 (6 bases). Germline CDR1 and CDR2: MNHEY and SVGEGT. Trimming pared 8 bases from V and 0 bases from J, leaving 11 bases between. The CDR3 covers 14 residues. The CDR3 DNA reads as TGTGCCAGCGGGGAGGATAGCTCCTACAATGAGCAGTTCTTC. As protein: CASGEDSSYNEQFF.

This clonotype turned up a few times. The chain recombines TRBV5-1 with TRBJ2-5, with unresolved D. In germline, CDR1 is SGHRS, CDR2 YFSETQ. The CDR3 runs to 14 residues. V dropped 1 base and J dropped 3 bases, with 10 bases sitting between them. This CDR3 is CASSLLYSKETQYF. CDR3 sequence (DNA): TGCGCCAGCAGCTTGTTATACAGTAAAGAGACCCAGTACTTC.

In the case of this clonotype: Germline is not matched at one junction end, which may reflect a read error. V usage is TRBV7-7 and J usage is TRBJ2-2; 14 nucleotides match TRBD2. CDR1 and CDR2 from the germline V gene are SSHAT and FNYEAQ (reference sequence). This CDR3 comprises 16 residues. The CDR3 loop reads CASSLGTSGGRGELFF. The CDR3 nucleotides are TGTGCTAGCAGCCTCGGGACTAGCGGGGGCCGAGGGGAGCTGTTTTTT.

This chain links TRBV6-6 with TRBJ1-4; a weak D match, TRBD1 (5 bases). With 6 bases removed from V and 8 bases from J, the gap between germline ends came to 22 bases. This CDR3 has 16 residues. The germline gives CDR1 MNHNY, CDR2 SVGAGI (reference sequence). CDR3 sequence reads: CASSRLNGGRGEKLFF. In nucleotides, the CDR3 is TGTGCCAGCAGCCGTCTAAATGGGGGGAGAGGAGAAAAACTGTTTTTT.

This chain joins TRBV12-3 or TRBV12-4 and TRBJ1-5; 9 bases are shared with TRBD1. The V gene end was trimmed by 4 bases and the J gene end by 7 bases; junction bases not matched to a gene: 5. The CDR3 spans 14 residues. CDR3 loop: CASSSTGGHQPQHF. The CDR3 DNA is TGTGCCAGCAGTTCCACAGGGGGCCACCAGCCCCAGCATTTT.

Only a few counts were recorded for this clonotype. The chain uses TRBV6-2 or TRBV6-3 and TRBJ1-2; D gene uncertain. From germline, CDR1 is MNHEY and CDR2 SVGEGT. Trimming removed 2 bases from V and 2 bases from J, with 6 bases in between. This CDR3 spans 13 amino acids. CDR3 loop: CASSYDQNYGYTF. CDR3 DNA: TGTGCCAGCAGTTACGATCAGAACTATGGCTACACCTTC.